The clone carrying this T cell receptor (beta chain) has a single count. The antigen is undetermined. Every one of the patients relapsed after autologous stem cell transplantation (brentuximab vedotin exposure was variable). This record comes from a study of PD-1 blockade in classical Hodgkin lymphoma. Points from the study as a whole: By C4D1, CD4+ diversity increased significantly, especially in complete responders. Complete responders started with a diversity level that resembled newly diagnosed patients at baseline.

Method: immunoSEQ multiplex PCR; TCRdb's copy keeps in-frame clones and lacks some. The data contain almost 100,000 clones, more than 90% of them singletons. The input for sequencing was peripheral blood mononuclear cells (PBMCs), taken at baseline. This receptor was taken from a human donor with classical Hodgkin lymphoma.

CDR3 DNA: TGTGCCAGCTCACCCCAGGGGTCTGGGGCCAACGTCCTGACTTTC. As protein: CASSPQGSGANVLTF. The V gene is TRBV18, the J gene TRBJ2-6; D may be TRBD1 (6 bases). The CDR3 extends over 15 amino acids. The V end lost 3 bases, the J end lost 1 base, and 7 bases lay between the germline ends. The germline gives CDR1 KGHSH, CDR2 LQKENI.